This T cell receptor (beta chain) was observed in a study of T-cell memory formation after mild COVID-19. Regarding the study as a whole: Clones that contracted from day 15 to 85 had balanced CD4/CD8; later expanders were CD4+ biased. Among clones peaking at day 37 in the second wave, SARS-CoV-2 specificity remained unconfirmed. Chiefly within CM and EM were the contracting CD4+ clones; CD8+ ones were within EMRA.

TCRdb independently ran MiXCR on the 5' RACE reads; one entry per CDR3 protein. This table has about 49,000 distinct CDR3 sequences, 25% to 35% appearing once. The V and J ends lost 0 bases and 5 bases, in that order; junction bases with no gene match: 11. CDR3 size: 17 residues. Germline V lookup: CDR1 SGHRS, CDR2 YFSETQ. As regards this clonotype: Antigen: not known.

Sequenced input: PBMCs or a T cell subset sorted from them (not recorded which). The rearrangement joins TRBV5-1 to TRBJ1-2; 9 bases match TRBD1. The sequence came from a young man who had mild COVID-19 (a few samples of this study predate the infection). Cell type and time point are not known. In DNA, the CDR3 is TGCGCCAGCAGCTTGGAGCCACCGGGACAGGGATTTTATGGCTACACCTTC. This codes for CASSLEPPGQGFYGYTF. The entire variable domain, with the rest obtained from reference TRBV5-1 and TRBJ1-2, is as follows: KAGVTQTPRYLIKTRGQQVTLSCSPISGHRSVSWYQQTPGQGLQFLFEYFSETQRNKGNFPGRFSGRQFSNSRSEMNVSTLELGDSALYLCASSLEPPGQGFYGYTFGSGTRLTVV.